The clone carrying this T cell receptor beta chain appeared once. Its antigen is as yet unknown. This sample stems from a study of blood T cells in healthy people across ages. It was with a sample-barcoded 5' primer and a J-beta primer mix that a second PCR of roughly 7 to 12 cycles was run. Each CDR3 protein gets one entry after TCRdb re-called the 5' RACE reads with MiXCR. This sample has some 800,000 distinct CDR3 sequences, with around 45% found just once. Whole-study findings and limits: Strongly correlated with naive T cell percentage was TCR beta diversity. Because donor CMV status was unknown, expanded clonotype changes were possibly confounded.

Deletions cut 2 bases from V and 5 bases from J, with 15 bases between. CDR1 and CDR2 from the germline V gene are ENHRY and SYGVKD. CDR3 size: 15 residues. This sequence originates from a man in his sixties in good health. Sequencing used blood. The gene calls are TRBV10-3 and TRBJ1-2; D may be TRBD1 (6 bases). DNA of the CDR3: TGTGCCATCAGTGAGGTACAGGGTCCTGTTTATGGCTACACCTTC. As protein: CAISEVQGPVYGYTF.